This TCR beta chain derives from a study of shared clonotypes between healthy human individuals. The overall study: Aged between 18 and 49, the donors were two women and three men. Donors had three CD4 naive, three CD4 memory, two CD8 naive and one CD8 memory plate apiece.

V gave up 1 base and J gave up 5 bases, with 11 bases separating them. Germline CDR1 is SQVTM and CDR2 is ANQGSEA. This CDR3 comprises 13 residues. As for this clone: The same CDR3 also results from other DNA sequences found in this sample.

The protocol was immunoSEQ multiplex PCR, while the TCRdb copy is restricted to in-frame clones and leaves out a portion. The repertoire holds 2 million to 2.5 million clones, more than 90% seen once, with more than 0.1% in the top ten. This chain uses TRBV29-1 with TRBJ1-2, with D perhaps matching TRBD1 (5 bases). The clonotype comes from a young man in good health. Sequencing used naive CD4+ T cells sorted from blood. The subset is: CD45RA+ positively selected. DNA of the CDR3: TGCAGCGTTGAAGGGCCAGGGCGGTATGGCTACACCTTC. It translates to CSVEGPGRYGYTF.